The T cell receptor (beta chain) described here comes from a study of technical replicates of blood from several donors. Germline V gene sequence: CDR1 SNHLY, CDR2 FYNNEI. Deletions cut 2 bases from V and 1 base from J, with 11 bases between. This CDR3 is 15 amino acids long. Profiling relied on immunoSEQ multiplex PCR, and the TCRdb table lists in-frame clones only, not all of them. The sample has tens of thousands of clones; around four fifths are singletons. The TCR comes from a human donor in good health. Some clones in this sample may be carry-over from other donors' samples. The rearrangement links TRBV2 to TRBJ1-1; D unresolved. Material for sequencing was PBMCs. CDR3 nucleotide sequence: TGTGCCAGCAGTGAATGGATAGGGAGGAACACTGAAGCTTTCTTT. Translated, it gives CASSEWIGRNTEAFF.